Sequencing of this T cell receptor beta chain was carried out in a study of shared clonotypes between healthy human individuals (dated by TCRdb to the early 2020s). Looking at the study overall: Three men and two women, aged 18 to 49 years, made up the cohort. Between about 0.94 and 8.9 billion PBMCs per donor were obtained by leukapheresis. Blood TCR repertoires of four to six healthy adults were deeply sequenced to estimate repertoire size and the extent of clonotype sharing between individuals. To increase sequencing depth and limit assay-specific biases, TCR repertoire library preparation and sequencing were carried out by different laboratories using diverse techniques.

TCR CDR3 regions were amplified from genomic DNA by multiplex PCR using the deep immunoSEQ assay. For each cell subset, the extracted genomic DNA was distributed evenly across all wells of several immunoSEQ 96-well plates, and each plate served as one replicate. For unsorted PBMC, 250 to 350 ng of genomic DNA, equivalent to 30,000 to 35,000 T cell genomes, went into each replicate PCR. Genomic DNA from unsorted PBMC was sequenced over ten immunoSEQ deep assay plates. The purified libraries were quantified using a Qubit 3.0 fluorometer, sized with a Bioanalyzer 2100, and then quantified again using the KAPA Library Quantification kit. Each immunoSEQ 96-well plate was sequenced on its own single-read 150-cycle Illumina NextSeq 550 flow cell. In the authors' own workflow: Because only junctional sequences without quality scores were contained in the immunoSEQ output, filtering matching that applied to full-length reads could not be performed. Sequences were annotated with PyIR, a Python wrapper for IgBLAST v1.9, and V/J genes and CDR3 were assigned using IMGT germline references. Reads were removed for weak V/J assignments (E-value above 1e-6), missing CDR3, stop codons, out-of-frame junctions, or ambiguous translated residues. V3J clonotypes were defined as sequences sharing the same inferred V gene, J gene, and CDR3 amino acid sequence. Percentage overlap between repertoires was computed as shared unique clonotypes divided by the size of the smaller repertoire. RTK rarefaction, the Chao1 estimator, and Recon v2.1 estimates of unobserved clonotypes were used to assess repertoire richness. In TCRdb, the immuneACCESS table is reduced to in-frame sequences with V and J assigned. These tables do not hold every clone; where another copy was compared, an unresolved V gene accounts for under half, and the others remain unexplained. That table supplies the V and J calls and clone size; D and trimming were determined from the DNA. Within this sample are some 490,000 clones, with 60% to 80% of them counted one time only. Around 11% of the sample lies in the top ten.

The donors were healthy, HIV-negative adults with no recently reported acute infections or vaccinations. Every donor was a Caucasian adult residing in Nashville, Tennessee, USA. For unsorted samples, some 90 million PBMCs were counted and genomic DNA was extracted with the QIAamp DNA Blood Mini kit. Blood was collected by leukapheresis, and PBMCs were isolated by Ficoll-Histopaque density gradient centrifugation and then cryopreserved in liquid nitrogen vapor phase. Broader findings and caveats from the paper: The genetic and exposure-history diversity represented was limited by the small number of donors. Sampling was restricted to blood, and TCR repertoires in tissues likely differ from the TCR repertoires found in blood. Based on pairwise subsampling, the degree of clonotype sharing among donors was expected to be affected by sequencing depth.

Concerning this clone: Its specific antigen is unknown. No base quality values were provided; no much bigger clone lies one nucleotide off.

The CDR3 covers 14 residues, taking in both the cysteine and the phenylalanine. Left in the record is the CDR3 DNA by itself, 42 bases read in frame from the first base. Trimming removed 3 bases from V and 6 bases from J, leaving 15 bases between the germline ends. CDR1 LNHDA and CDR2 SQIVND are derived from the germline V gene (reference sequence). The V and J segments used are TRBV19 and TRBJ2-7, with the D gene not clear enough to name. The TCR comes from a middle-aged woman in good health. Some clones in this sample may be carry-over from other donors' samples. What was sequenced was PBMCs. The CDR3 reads CASSINEFAVEQYF. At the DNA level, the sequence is TGTGCCAGTAGTATCAATGAGTTCGCGGTCGAGCAGTACTTC.